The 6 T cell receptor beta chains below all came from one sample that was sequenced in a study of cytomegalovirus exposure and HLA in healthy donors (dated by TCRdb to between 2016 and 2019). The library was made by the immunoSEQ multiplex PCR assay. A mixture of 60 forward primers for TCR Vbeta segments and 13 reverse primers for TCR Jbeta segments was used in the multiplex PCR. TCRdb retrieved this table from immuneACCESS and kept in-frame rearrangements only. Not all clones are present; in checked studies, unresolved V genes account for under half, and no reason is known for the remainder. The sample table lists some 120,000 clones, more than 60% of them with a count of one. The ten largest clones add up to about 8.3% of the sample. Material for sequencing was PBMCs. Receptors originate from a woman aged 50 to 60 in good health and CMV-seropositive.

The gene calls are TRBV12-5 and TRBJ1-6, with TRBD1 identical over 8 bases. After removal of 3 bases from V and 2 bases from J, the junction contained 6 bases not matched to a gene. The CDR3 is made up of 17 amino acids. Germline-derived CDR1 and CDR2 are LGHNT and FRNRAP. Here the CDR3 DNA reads TGTGCTAGTGGTTTTCTAACAGGGGGTGCCTATAATTCACCCCTCCACTTT. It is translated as CASGFLTGGAYNSPLHF.

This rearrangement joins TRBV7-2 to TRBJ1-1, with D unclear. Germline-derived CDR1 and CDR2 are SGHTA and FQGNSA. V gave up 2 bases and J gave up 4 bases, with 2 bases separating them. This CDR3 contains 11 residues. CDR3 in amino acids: CASSLLTEAFF. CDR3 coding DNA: TGTGCCAGCAGCTTACTCACTGAAGCTTTCTTT.

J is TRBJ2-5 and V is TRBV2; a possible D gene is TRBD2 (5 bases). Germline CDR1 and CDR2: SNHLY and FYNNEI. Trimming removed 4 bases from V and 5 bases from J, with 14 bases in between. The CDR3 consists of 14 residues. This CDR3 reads CASSGHGRSETQYF. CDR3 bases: TGTGCCAGCAGTGGACATGGGAGATCGGAGACCCAGTACTTC.

CDR3 protein: CASSHPGTGGVYGYTF. DNA for the CDR3: TGCGCCAGCAGCCATCCCGGGACAGGGGGAGTCTATGGCTACACCTTC. This chain connects TRBV4-1 to TRBJ1-2; 11 positions agree with TRBD1. The CDR3 loop spans 16 amino acids. CDR1 is MGHRA and CDR2 is YSYEKL in the germline V gene. With 3 bases clipped from V and 4 bases from J, the junction kept 7 bases outside the gene matches.

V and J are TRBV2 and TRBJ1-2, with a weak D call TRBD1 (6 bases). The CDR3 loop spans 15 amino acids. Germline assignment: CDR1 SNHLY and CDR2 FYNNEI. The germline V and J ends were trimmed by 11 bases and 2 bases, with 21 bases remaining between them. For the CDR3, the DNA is TGTGCCCGACAGAGCCAACAGGGTCCGAACTATGGCTACACCTTC. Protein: CARQSQQGPNYGYTF.

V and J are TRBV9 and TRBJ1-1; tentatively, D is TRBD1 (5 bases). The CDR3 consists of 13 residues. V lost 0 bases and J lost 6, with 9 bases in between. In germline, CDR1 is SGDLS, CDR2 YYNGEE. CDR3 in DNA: TGTGCCAGCAGCGTAGAGGGGCGTTCTGAAGCTTTCTTT. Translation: CASSVEGRSEAFF.